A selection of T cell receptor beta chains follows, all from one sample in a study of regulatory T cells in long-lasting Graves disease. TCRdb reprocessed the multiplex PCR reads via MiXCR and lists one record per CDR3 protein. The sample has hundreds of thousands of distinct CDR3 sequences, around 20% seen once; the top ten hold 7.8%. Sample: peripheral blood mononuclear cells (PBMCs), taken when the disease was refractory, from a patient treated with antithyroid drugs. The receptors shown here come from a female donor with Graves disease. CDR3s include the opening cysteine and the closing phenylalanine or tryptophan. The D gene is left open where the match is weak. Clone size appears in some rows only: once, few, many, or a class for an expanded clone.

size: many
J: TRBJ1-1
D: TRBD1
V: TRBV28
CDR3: CASSADRGAFF
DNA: TGTGCCAGCAGTGCGGACAGGGGAGCTTTCTTT

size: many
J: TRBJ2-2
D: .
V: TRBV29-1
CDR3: CSVEDLGDSGELFF
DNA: TGCAGCGTTGAAGATCTTGGTGACAGCGGGGAGCTGTTTTTT

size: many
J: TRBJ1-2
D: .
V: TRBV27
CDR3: CASSLDPGQAGYTF
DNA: TGTGCCAGCAGTTTAGATCCAGGGCAGGCTGGCTACACCTTC

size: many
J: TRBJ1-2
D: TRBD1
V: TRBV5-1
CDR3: CASSRGPGQVMFYGYTF
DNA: TGCGCCAGCAGCAGGGGTCCGGGACAGGTTATGTTCTATGGCTACACCTTC

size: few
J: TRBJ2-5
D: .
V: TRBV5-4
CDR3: CASRRRGDVGETQYF
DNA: TGTGCCAGCCGCCGTCGTGGGGATGTAGGAGAGACCCAGTACTTC

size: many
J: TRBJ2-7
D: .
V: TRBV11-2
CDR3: CASSQSGGPLYYEQYF
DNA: TGTGCCAGCAGCCAATCCGGGGGACCGCTCTACTACGAGCAGTACTTC

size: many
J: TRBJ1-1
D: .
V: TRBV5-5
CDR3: CASRQLLGTEAFF
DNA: TGTGCCAGCAGACAATTGCTTGGGACTGAAGCTTTCTTT

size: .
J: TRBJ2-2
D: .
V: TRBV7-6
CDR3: CASSSEIGLGELFF
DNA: TGTGCCAGCAGCTCGGAGATAGGGCTCGGGGAGCTGTTTTTT

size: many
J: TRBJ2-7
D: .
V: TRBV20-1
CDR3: CSARGGAHLAYEQYF
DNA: TGCAGTGCTAGAGGGGGGGCACACCTCGCGTACGAGCAGTACTTC

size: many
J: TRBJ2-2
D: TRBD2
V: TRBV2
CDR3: CASLGTSGPNTGELFF
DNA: TGTGCCAGCCTTGGGACTAGCGGACCGAACACCGGGGAGCTGTTTTTT

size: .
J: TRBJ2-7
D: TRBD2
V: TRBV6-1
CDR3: CASSPTGLGFEQYF
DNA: TGTGCCAGCAGCCCCACGGGACTAGGGTTCGAGCAGTACTTC

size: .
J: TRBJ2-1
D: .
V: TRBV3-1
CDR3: CASSQSGSSYNEQFF
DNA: TGTGCCAGCAGCCAATCTGGGAGCTCCTACAATGAGCAGTTCTTC

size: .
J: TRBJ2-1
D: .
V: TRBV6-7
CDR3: CASSRFNVRDNNEQFF
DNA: TGTGCCAGCAGCCGATTTAACGTCCGGGACAACAATGAGCAGTTCTTC

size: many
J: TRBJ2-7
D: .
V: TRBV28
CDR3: CASSFLGGRSYEQYF
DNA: TGTGCCAGCAGTTTTTTGGGGGGCCGCTCCTACGAGCAGTACTTC

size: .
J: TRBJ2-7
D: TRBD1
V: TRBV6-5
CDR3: CASSYRGLSEQYF
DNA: TGTGCCAGCAGTTACAGGGGGCTCAGCGAGCAGTACTTC

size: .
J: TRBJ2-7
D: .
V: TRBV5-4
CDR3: CASSFAAAEQYF
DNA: TGTGCCAGCAGCTTTGCGGCGGCCGAGCAGTACTTC

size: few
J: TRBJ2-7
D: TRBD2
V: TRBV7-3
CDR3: CASSLGLSGMAEQYF
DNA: TGTGCCAGCAGCTTAGGTCTAAGCGGGATGGCCGAGCAGTACTTC

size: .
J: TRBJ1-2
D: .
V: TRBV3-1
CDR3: CASSHQGSNYGYTF
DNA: TGTGCCAGCAGCCACCAGGGTTCCAACTATGGCTACACCTTC

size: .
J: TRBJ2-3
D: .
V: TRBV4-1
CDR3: CASSQGANPLDTQYF
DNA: TGCGCCAGCAGCCAAGGGGCCAATCCCCTAGATACGCAGTATTTT

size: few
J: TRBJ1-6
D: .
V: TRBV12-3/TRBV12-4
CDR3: CASSLSISNLHF
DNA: TGTGCCAGTAGCTTGTCCATTTCTAACCTCCACTTT

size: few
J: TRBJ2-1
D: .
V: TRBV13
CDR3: CASSEGRNEQFF
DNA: TGTGCCAGCAGCGAAGGGCGGAATGAGCAGTTCTTC

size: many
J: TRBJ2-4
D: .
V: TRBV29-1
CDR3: CSVAEIAKNIQYF
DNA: TGCAGCGTTGCAGAGATAGCCAAAAACATTCAGTACTTC

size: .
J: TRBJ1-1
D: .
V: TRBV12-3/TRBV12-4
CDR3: CASSFTGLGTEAFF
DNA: TGTGCCAGCAGTTTTACCGGGTTGGGGACTGAAGCTTTCTTT

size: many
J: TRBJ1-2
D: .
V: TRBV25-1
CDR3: CASSETGRTGYTF
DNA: TGTGCCAGCAGTGAGACGGGCCGTACTGGCTACACCTTC

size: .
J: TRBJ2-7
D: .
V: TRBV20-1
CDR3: CSALELTADYEQYF
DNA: TGCAGTGCCTTAGAACTTACCGCCGACTACGAGCAGTACTTC

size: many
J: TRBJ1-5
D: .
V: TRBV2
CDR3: CASSVKGSHQPQHF
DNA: TGTGCCAGCAGTGTCAAGGGCTCCCATCAGCCCCAGCATTTT

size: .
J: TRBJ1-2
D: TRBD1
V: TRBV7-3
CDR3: CASSLGTGGASGGYTF
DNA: TGTGCCAGCAGCCTCGGGACAGGGGGCGCGAGCGGGGGCTACACCTTC

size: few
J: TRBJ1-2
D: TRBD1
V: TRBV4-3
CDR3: CASSQAIQGVGYTF
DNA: TGCGCCAGCAGCCAAGCCATACAGGGGGTTGGCTACACCTTC

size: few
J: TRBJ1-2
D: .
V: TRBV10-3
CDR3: CAISEPGEVYGYTF
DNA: TGTGCCATCAGTGAGCCCGGGGAGGTGTATGGCTACACCTTC

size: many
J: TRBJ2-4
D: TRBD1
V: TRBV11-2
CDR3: CASSSTDRALNIQYF
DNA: TGTGCCAGCAGCTCTACGGACAGGGCTTTGAACATTCAGTACTTC

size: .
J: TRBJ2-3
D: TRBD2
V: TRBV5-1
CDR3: CATCTGGSTDTQYF
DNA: TGCGCCACTTGCACGGGAGGAAGCACAGATACGCAGTATTTT

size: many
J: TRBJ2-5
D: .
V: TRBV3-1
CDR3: CASSQVETQYF
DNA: TGTGCCAGCAGCCAGGTTGAGACCCAGTACTTC

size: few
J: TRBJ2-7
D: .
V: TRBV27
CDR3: CASSLQVGLGEQYF
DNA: TGTGCCAGCAGTCTACAGGTGGGTCTTGGAGAGCAGTACTTC

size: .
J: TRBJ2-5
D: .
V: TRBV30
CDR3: CAWRGSGVETQYF
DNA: TGTGCCTGGAGGGGGTCAGGAGTAGAGACCCAGTACTTC

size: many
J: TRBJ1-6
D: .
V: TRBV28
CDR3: CASSPAEGLRNSPLHF
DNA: TGTGCCAGCAGTCCTGCAGAAGGGCTACGGAATTCACCCCTCCACTTT